This T cell receptor (beta chain) was sequenced in a study of T-cell memory formation after mild COVID-19. The CDR3 extends over 14 amino acids. Trimming pared 6 bases from V and 6 bases from J, leaving 16 bases between. Per germline, CDR1 MNHNY and CDR2 SVGAGI (reference sequence). TCRdb re-called the 5' RACE reads through MiXCR, storing one row per CDR3 protein. The data hold about 290,000 distinct CDR3 sequences, with about 15% observed a single time. This rearrangement joins TRBV6-6 to TRBJ2-3; perhaps TRBD1 as D (5 bases). The sequenced sample was PBMCs or a T cell subset sorted from them (not recorded which). This clonotype was sampled from a man between 18 and 35 years old who had mild COVID-19 (a few samples of this study predate the infection). Cell type and time point are not known. CDR3 amino acids: CASSFMQGEDTQYF. In DNA form, the CDR3 reads TGTGCCAGCAGCTTCATGCAGGGCGAGGATACGCAGTATTTT.